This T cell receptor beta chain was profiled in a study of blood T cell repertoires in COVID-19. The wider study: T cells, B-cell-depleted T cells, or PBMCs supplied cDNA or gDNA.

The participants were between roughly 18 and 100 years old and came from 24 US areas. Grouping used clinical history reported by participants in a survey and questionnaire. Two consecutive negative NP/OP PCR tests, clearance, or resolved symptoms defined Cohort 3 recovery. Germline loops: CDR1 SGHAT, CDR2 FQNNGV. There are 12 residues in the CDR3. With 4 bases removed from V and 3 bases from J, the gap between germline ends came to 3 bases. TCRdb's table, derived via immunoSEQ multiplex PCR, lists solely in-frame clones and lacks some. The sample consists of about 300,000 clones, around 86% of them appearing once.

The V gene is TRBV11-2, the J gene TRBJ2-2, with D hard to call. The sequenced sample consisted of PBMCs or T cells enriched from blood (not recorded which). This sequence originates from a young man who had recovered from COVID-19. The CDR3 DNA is TGTGCCAGCAGCTCCGACACCGGGGAGCTGTTTTTT. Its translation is CASSSDTGELFF.